This T cell receptor beta chain is drawn from a study of cytomegalovirus exposure and HLA in healthy donors. About the research overall: Early released data comprised about 85 million unique TCRs from HLA-typed donors.

The CDR3 runs to 15 residues. Germline V gives CDR1 SGHTA, CDR2 FQGNSA. V was clipped by 5 bases and J by 1 base; unmatched bases: 8. PCR used 60 Vbeta primers and 13 Jbeta primers. Here immunoSEQ multiplex PCR was the method, and the copy in TCRdb shows in-frame clones only, minus some. The sample lists over 100,000 clones; around 78% were seen once. Comment on this clone: Its antigen is unknown.

Study results and limitations: The listing of 150 or so TCR beta chains classed them as cytomegalovirus-associated.

The sample was PBMCs. V gene TRBV7-2 combines with J gene TRBJ2-7; 7 bases are a match to TRBD2. The source is a man aged 40-55 years in good health and CMV-seronegative. In DNA form, the CDR3 reads TGTGCCAGCAGCCTGTTGGCTAGCGGATCCTACGAGCAGTACTTC. Its protein product is CASSLLASGSYEQYF.